The 5 T cell receptor beta chains below come from one sample, sequenced in a study of glioma-infiltrating T cells after dendritic cell vaccination. TCRdb keeps only in-frame clones here, not all; method: immunoSEQ multiplex PCR. The table shows 55,000 to 75,000 clones, with about four fifths occurring only once. This sample comprised blood, obtained before dendritic cell vaccination. These receptors came from a human donor with glioblastoma.

The chain carries TRBV4-3 and TRBJ2-2; D is undetermined. Per germline, CDR1 LGHNA and CDR2 YSLEER. V was clipped by 4 bases and J by 1 base, with 10 bases between them. This CDR3 contains 15 residues. The CDR3 loop is CASSPSKQNTGELFF. CDR3 nucleotide sequence: TGCGCCAGCAGCCCAAGTAAGCAGAACACCGGGGAGCTGTTTTTT.

This chain connects TRBV6-1 to TRBJ1-4; D may be TRBD1 (5 bases). Trimming removed 0 bases at V and 8 bases at J, with 13 bases between. The CDR3 runs 15 residues. Looked up from germline, CDR1 is MNHNS and CDR2 is SASEGT. CDR3: CASSEAQGSYEKLFF. The CDR3 DNA is TGTGCCAGCAGTGAAGCGCAGGGAAGTTACGAAAAACTGTTTTTT.

This chain uses TRBV9 with TRBJ2-5; weak D call: TRBD2 (6 bases). In germline, CDR1 is SGDLS, CDR2 YYNGEE. The V end was cut by 1 base, the J end by 11 bases, with 24 bases between. This CDR3 comprises 16 residues. CDR3 DNA sequence: TGTGCCAGCAGCGTACGCTCCGGGGTCGACTCGGGGGAGCAGTACTTC. Translating it yields CASSVRSGVDSGEQYF.

The chain couples TRBV19 to TRBJ2-7, with 7 bases matching TRBD1. There are 13 residues in the CDR3. The V gene's germline CDR1 is LNHDA and CDR2 SQIVND (reference sequence). Trimming cost V 5 bases and J 5 bases; bases outside gene matches: 6. CDR3 region: CASSPVTGDEQYF. As DNA, the CDR3 is TGTGCCAGTAGTCCGGTCACAGGGGACGAGCAGTACTTC.

V usage is TRBV5-1 and J usage is TRBJ2-7, with 7 bases lining up with TRBD2. The V gene end was trimmed by 7 bases and the J gene end by 1 base; junction bases not matched to a gene: 8. CDR3 length: 14 amino acids. The germline gives CDR1 SGHRS, CDR2 YFSETQ. CDR3 region: CASQPTSPSYEQYF. In DNA, the CDR3 is TGCGCCAGCCAACCGACTAGCCCATCCTACGAGCAGTACTTC.